These 24 T cell receptor beta chains share one sample of origin, sequenced in a study of PD-1 blockade in classical Hodgkin lymphoma. All trial patients relapsed after autologous stem cell transplantation. Profiled with immunoSEQ multiplex PCR; TCRdb holds only in-frame clones, not every one. The table records 66,000 or so clones, 71% of them present only once. Specimen: peripheral blood mononuclear cells (PBMCs), collected before the second cycle of nivolumab. Receptors were obtained from a human donor with classical Hodgkin lymphoma.

The rearrangement joins TRBV20-1 to TRBJ2-1; 7 bases line up with TRBD2. The V gene end was trimmed by 6 bases and the J gene end by 7 bases; junction bases not matched to a gene: 3. The CDR3 loop spans 11 amino acids. Looked up from germline, CDR1 is DFQATT and CDR2 is SNEGSKA (reference sequence). Here the CDR3 DNA reads TGCAGTGCCGCGGGGGTTAATGAGCAGTTCTTC. Its protein product is CSAAGVNEQFF.

This chain joins TRBV9 and TRBJ1-2, with 7 bases identical to TRBD1. Germline CDR1 SGDLS, CDR2 YYNGEE. V lost 4 bases to trimming and J lost 8 bases; unmatched junction nucleotides: 11. The CDR3 loop spans 14 amino acids. The CDR3 loop reads CASSKGQASSGYTF. Here the CDR3 DNA reads TGTGCCAGCAGCAAAGGACAGGCTAGTTCCGGCTACACCTTC.

The V gene is TRBV6-1, the J gene TRBJ2-1; the D is unclear. V lost 0 bases to trimming and J lost 6 bases, with 12 bases between them. Germline CDR1 reads MNHNS; CDR2 reads SASEGT. CDR3 size: 15 residues. The CDR3 DNA is TGTGCCAGCAGTGAAGCAGGGTACCGCGTCAATGAGCAGTTCTTC. Its translation is CASSEAGYRVNEQFF.

The J gene is TRBJ1-1, the V gene TRBV4-2; D gene unclear. Germline assignment: CDR1 LGHNA and CDR2 YNFKEQ. Trimming shortened V by 5 bases and J by 6 bases, and 13 bases separated the two germline ends. The CDR3 has 13 amino acids. Here the CDR3 DNA reads TGTGCCAGCAGCTTCGCTGAGGGTTCTGAAGCTTTCTTT. This sequence encodes CASSFAEGSEAFF.

The chain is built from TRBV7-9 and TRBJ2-7, with D perhaps matching TRBD1 (6 bases). Germline CDR1 reads SEHNR; CDR2 reads FQNEAQ (reference sequence). Between the trimmed V and J ends, which lost 2 bases and 3 bases, there was a span of 14 bases. The CDR3 extends over 15 amino acids. The CDR3 DNA sequence: TGTGCCAGCAGCTTATTGGGAGAGGGGGACTACGAGCAGTACTTC. Its protein is CASSLLGEGDYEQYF.

This clone was seen a handful of times. The chain links TRBV27 to TRBJ1-1; TRBD1 is a possible D gene (5 bases). With 8 bases removed from V and 3 bases from J, the gap between germline ends came to 22 bases. Germline values: CDR1 MNHEY, CDR2 SMNVEV (reference sequence). The length of the CDR3 is 16 residues. CDR3 coding DNA: TGTGCCAGCGGAACCGGGACGGTGAACCTATACACTGAAGCTTTCTTT. As protein: CASGTGTVNLYTEAFF.

V is TRBV9 and J is TRBJ2-7; D unresolved. This CDR3 has 15 residues. V was clipped by 3 bases and J by 3 bases, with 16 bases between them. Germline V gives CDR1 SGDLS, CDR2 YYNGEE. CDR3 DNA: TGTGCCAGCAGCGCCACCAGCTCCCTCTTCTACGAGCAGTACTTC. This sequence encodes CASSATSSLFYEQYF.

The chain recombines TRBV28 with TRBJ2-3, with D unresolved. Trimming stripped 6 bases from V and 5 bases from J, with 9 bases between. CDR3 length equals 12 residues. In germline, CDR1 is MDHEN, CDR2 SYDVKM. For the CDR3, the DNA is TGTGCCAGCAGCCGCTTAGGAGATACGCAGTATTTT. This sequence encodes CASSRLGDTQYF.

On this clone: A far more abundant clone sits one base away, making this likely a read error. The chain has TRBV6-5 and TRBJ2-2, with D possibly matching TRBD2 (6 bases). Looked up from germline, CDR1 is MNHEY and CDR2 is SVGAGI. V lost 8 bases and J lost 5, with 9 bases in between. The length of the CDR3 is 12 residues. CDR3 residues: CASEAGTGELFF. As DNA, the CDR3 is TGTGCCAGCGAGGCGGGAACCGGGGAGCTGTTTTTT.

The rearrangement links TRBV19 to TRBJ1-2; D might be TRBD1 (5 bases). This CDR3 has 15 amino acids. V was pared by 3 bases and J by 4 bases, with 15 bases between. Germline CDR1 and CDR2: LNHDA and SQIVND (reference sequence). CDR3 DNA: TGTGCCAGTAGTATTGGGGCAGGGTCGGTCTATGGCTACACCTTC. It encodes CASSIGAGSVYGYTF.

The CDR3 here is CASRKTVGLLMGELFF. In DNA form, the CDR3 reads TGTGCCAGCAGGAAAACCGTCGGGTTGTTAATGGGGGAGCTGTTTTTT. V gene TRBV27 combines with J gene TRBJ2-2; D unclear. CDR3 length equals 16 residues. Germline values: CDR1 MNHEY, CDR2 SMNVEV (reference sequence). Trimming took 6 bases from V and 8 from J, leaving 22 bases between them.

The chain has TRBV6-5 and TRBJ1-1; TRBD1 might be the D (5 bases). Trimming cost V 3 bases and J 5 bases, with 7 bases left between them. CDR1 and CDR2 (germline): MNHEY, SVGAGI. The CDR3 is 12 amino acids. The CDR3 DNA sequence: TGTGCCAGCAGTTATTGGGGGACTGAAGCTTTCTTT. Translation: CASSYWGTEAFF.

The V and J genes are TRBV11-3 and TRBJ1-1; 10 positions match TRBD1. Germline loops: CDR1 SGHNT, CDR2 YENEEA. The CDR3 contains 17 residues. Trimming cost V 5 bases and J 1 base; bases outside gene matches: 10. The CDR3 is CASSEQTGGLSNTEAFF. CDR3 in DNA: TGTGCCAGCAGCGAGCAGACAGGGGGCTTATCGAACACTGAAGCTTTCTTT.

The chain carries TRBV5-6 and TRBJ1-5; D may be TRBD1 (5 bases). The CDR3 extends over 13 amino acids. V shed 5 bases and J shed 6 bases, with 12 bases lying between them. Germline-derived CDR1 and CDR2 are SGHDT and YYEEEE. The CDR3 here is CASSYRLGQPQHF. CDR3 coding DNA: TGTGCCAGCAGTTACAGGCTAGGTCAGCCCCAGCATTTT. Looking up the rest from reference TRBV5-6 and TRBJ1-5 gives the full variable domain: DAGVTQSPTHLIKTRGQQVTLRCSPKSGHDTVSWYQQALGQGPQFIFQYYEEEERQRGNFPDRFSGHQFPNYSSELNVNALLLGDSALYLCASSYRLGQPQHFGDGTRLSIL.

J is TRBJ1-1 and V is TRBV6-5; perhaps TRBD1 as D (5 bases). The CDR3 runs to 13 residues. Per the germline V gene, CDR1 is MNHEY and CDR2 is SVGAGI. With 8 bases removed from V and 1 base from J, the gap between germline ends came to 11 bases. CDR3 region: CASVPGGNTEAFF. The CDR3, as DNA: TGTGCCAGCGTCCCCGGGGGGAACACTGAAGCTTTCTTT.

The CDR3 spells CASSERLAGSDWQYF. The CDR3 DNA reads TGTGCCAGCAGTGAAAGGCTAGCGGGGAGTGATTGGCAGTACTTC. The chain recombines TRBV2 with TRBJ2-7, with 9 bases that match TRBD2. Per germline, CDR1 SNHLY and CDR2 FYNNEI. The CDR3 runs 15 residues. Trimming cost V 2 bases and J 9 bases; bases outside gene matches: 11.

J is TRBJ2-1 and V is TRBV7-9; D gene ambiguous. V was shortened by 2 bases and J by 8 bases, with 10 bases between the two germline ends. The CDR3 extends over 13 amino acids. Germline CDR1 SEHNR, CDR2 FQNEAQ (reference sequence). The CDR3 loop is CASSLYGADEQFF. The DNA for the CDR3 is TGTGCCAGCAGCTTATACGGCGCTGATGAGCAGTTCTTC.

The gene calls are TRBV18 and TRBJ2-7; 7 bases map to TRBD2. The CDR3 runs 16 residues. The trim removed 2 bases at V and 6 bases at J, leaving 13 bases unmatched. Germline V gene data show CDR1 as KGHSH and CDR2 as LQKENI. The CDR3 loop reads CASSPTSRGGTVEQYF. CDR3 sequence (DNA): TGTGCCAGCTCACCAACCTCCCGCGGGGGTACCGTCGAGCAGTACTTC.

The gene calls are TRBV6-6 and TRBJ1-1; possibly TRBD1 for D (6 bases). Germline CDR1 reads MNHNY; CDR2 reads SVGAGI (reference sequence). This CDR3 region has 14 residues. V lost 5 bases to trimming and J lost 2 bases, with 12 bases between them. The DNA for the CDR3 is TGTGCCAGCAGTCTGGACAGCCTTAACACTGAAGCTTTCTTT. Its translation: CASSLDSLNTEAFF.

The chain couples TRBV13 to TRBJ2-3; no definite D call. The V end was cut by 4 bases, the J end by 4 bases, with 12 bases between. The CDR3 is made up of 14 amino acids. Germline V gene lookup returns CDR1 PRHDT and CDR2 FYEKMQ (reference sequence). CDR3 amino acids: CASSSSNVADTQYF. DNA for the CDR3: TGTGCCAGCAGCTCCTCGAACGTTGCAGATACGCAGTATTTT. The full variable domain, with the rest looked up from reference TRBV13 and TRBJ2-3, is AAGVIQSPRHLIKEKRETATLKCYPIPRHDTVYWYQQGPGQDPQFLISFYEKMQSDKGSIPDRFSAQQFSDYHSELNMSSLELGDSALYFCASSSSNVADTQYFGPGTRLTVL.

This clone was recorded a few times. This chain links TRBV27 with TRBJ2-7; possibly TRBD1 or TRBD2 for D (5 bases each). This CDR3 contains 14 residues. Trimming shortened V by 5 bases and J by 6 bases, and 17 bases separated the two germline ends. The germline V gene encodes CDR1 MNHEY and CDR2 SMNVEV (reference sequence). DNA for the CDR3: TGTGCCAGCAGTCCCGCCTCCGGGGCTGGCGAGCAGTACTTC. Residues: CASSPASGAGEQYF.

The V gene is TRBV30, the J gene TRBJ1-1; no clear D gene. CDR1 GTSNPN and CDR2 SVGIG come from the germline V gene (reference sequence). Trimming cost V 6 bases and J 4 bases, with 15 bases left between them. The CDR3 consists of 13 residues. CDR3 nucleotides: TGTGCCTGCGTCCAGGCCCCGGGCACTGAAGCTTTCTTT. It specifies CACVQAPGTEAFF.

This clone was counted between two and nine times. The V gene is TRBV7-9, the J gene TRBJ1-1, with D possibly being TRBD1 (5 bases). Trimming took off 3 bases at V and 11 bases at J, with 22 bases between the two ends. Germline loops: CDR1 SEHNR, CDR2 FQNEAQ (reference sequence). This CDR3 region has 15 residues. The CDR3 reads CASSLGGTEALVAFF. The CDR3 DNA reads TGTGCCAGCAGCTTGGGAGGGACCGAGGCCTTGGTGGCTTTCTTT.

V gene TRBV14 combines with J gene TRBJ1-1; D is ambiguous. This CDR3 region has 15 residues. CDR1 and CDR2 from the germline V gene are SGHDN and FVKESK. Deletions cut 4 bases from V and 3 bases from J, with 15 bases between. CDR3 nucleotide sequence: TGTGCCAGCAGCCCTACCGGCGGGGTACACACTGAAGCTTTCTTT. Translation gives CASSPTGGVHTEAFF.